A selection of T cell receptor beta chains follows, all from one sample in a study of T cells in Graves' hyperthyroidism and ophthalmopathy. MiXCR was run by TCRdb on the multiplex PCR reads, yielding one entry per CDR3 protein. Here the sample spans around 610,000 distinct CDR3 sequences, about 15% being singletons. The sample was blood. These receptors were taken from a middle-aged woman with Graves' ophthalmopathy. CDR3s include the opening cysteine and the closing phenylalanine or tryptophan. The order of the fields is J gene, D gene, clone size, V gene, CDR3 DNA, CDR3 protein. The D gene is left open where the match is weak. Clone size appears in some rows only: once, few, many, or a class for an expanded clone.

TRBJ1-5	TRBD1	-	TRBV4-1	TGCGCCAGCAGCCACGCGGACAGGGTAGATCAGCCCCAGCATTTT	CASSHADRVDQPQHF
TRBJ1-5	TRBD1	many	TRBV28	TGTGCCAGCAGCCCCTGGACAGGGGGTTTTCAGCCCCAGCATTTT	CASSPWTGGFQPQHF
TRBJ2-7	-	many	TRBV12-3/TRBV12-4	TGTGCCAGCACCCCACAGGGCCCCCTGGACGAGCAGTACTTC	CASTPQGPLDEQYF
TRBJ2-2	TRBD2	many	TRBV7-3	TGTGCCAGCAGCTCCGGACTAGCTGGCGGGGAGCTGTTTTTT	CASSSGLAGGELFF
TRBJ1-5	-	-	TRBV6-2/TRBV6-3	TGTGCCAGCACGGACGCCATAGGATTTCAGCCCCAGCATTTT	CASTDAIGFQPQHF
TRBJ1-5	-	many	TRBV28	TGTGCCAGCAGTTTCAGGGAATACAATCAGCCCCAGCATTTT	CASSFREYNQPQHF
TRBJ2-7	TRBD2	-	TRBV2	TGTGCCAGCATTCCGGGACTAGCGGGCTACGAGCAGTACTTC	CASIPGLAGYEQYF
TRBJ2-5	TRBD2	many	TRBV13	TGTGCCAGCAGCCCCGCTAGCGGGAGGGCCCAAGAGACCCAGTACTTC	CASSPASGRAQETQYF
TRBJ1-1	-	-	TRBV7-6	TGTGCCAGCGGCAAGTGGGAGATGAACACTGAAGCTTTCTTT	CASGKWEMNTEAFF
TRBJ2-2	TRBD1	-	TRBV15	TGTGCCACCAGCAGTCCCCTCGGGGGGACAGGGGCGAGCGGGGAGCTGTTTTTT	CATSSPLGGTGASGELFF
TRBJ2-3	-	few	TRBV20-1	TGCAGTGCTAGAGGCCCGACGAACACAGATACGCAGTATTTT	CSARGPTNTDTQYF
TRBJ1-4	TRBD1	-	TRBV15	TGTGCCACCAGCAGAGATGGGACAGTGGATTATGAAAAACTGTTTTTT	CATSRDGTVDYEKLFF
TRBJ2-7	TRBD2	many	TRBV6-5	TGTGCCAGCAGTTACGGGATAGCGGGGGACGAGCAGTACTTC	CASSYGIAGDEQYF
TRBJ1-2	-	many	TRBV28	TGTGCCAGCAGCCCAGTGGAGCCTTATGGCTACACCTTC	CASSPVEPYGYTF
TRBJ1-2	TRBD1	-	TRBV2	TGTGCCAGGCGGACAGGGAGGGGCTACACCTTC	CARRTGRGYTF
TRBJ1-2	TRBD1	many	TRBV28	TGTGCCAGCGAAGGACAGGGGTATGGCTACACCTTC	CASEGQGYGYTF
TRBJ2-7	-	many	TRBV4-1	TGCGCCAGCAGCCAAGAATCGACACTCTACGAGCAGTACTTC	CASSQESTLYEQYF
TRBJ1-1	TRBD1	many	TRBV11-1	TGTGCCAGCAGCCCGGCTCCTGACAGGGCGAACACTGAAGCTTTCTTT	CASSPAPDRANTEAFF
TRBJ2-7	-	many	TRBV7-2	TGTGCCAGCAGCCCCAGGGAAGGTTCCTACGAGCAGTACTTC	CASSPREGSYEQYF
TRBJ2-5	TRBD2	-	TRBV20-1	TGCAGTGCTAGAGATTTACTAGCGGGAGAAGAGACCCAGTACTTC	CSARDLLAGEETQYF
TRBJ2-2	-	many	TRBV30	TGTGCCTGGTGGCAGATGAAGCACGGGGAGCTGTTTTTT	CAWWQMKHGELFF
TRBJ2-5	-	few	TRBV7-9	TGTGCCAGCAGCTTTATGGGAGAGACCCAGTACTTC	CASSFMGETQYF
TRBJ1-1	-	-	TRBV19	TGTGCCAGTAGCATGGGGGTTGGGAACACTGAAGCTCTCTTT	CASSMGVGNTEALF
TRBJ2-2	-	few	TRBV5-1	TGCGCCAGCAGCTTGAGCCATAACACCGGGGAGCTGTTTTTT	CASSLSHNTGELFF